These T cell receptor beta chains were read from a single sample in a study of beta chain features in type 1 diabetes. Some clones are missing from TCRdb's copy, which holds only in-frame ones; the method was immunoSEQ multiplex PCR. The table has hundreds of thousands of clones, roughly an eighth seen once; the top ten hold 0.022%. Input material: naive CD4+ T cells from blood. All receptors derive from a man aged 18 to 35 with type 1 diabetes. CDR3s include the opening cysteine and the closing phenylalanine or tryptophan. The D gene is left open where the match is weak. Clone sizes are given selectively: once, few, many, or a class where the clone is expanded.

D	V	J	size	DNA	CDR3
.	TRBV30	TRBJ2-3	.	TGTGCCTGGAGTGAGTTAGCCAGGAGCACAGATACGCAGTATTTT	CAWSELARSTDTQYF
.	TRBV7-2	TRBJ2-5	.	TGTGCCAGCAGCCGCCAGAGTGGGGCGTACCAAGAGACCCAGTACTTC	CASSRQSGAYQETQYF
TRBD1	TRBV30	TRBJ1-1	.	TGTGCCTGTCTCCTAGGGGACAGGGAGGGTGAAGCTTTCTTT	CACLLGDREGEAFF
.	TRBV23-1	TRBJ2-1	few	TGCGCCAGCAGTCAATTATGGGGGAATGAGCAGTTCTTC	CASSQLWGNEQFF
TRBD1	TRBV29-1	TRBJ1-2	few	TGCAGCGTTGGAGCCAGGGGGACCTATGGCTACACCTTC	CSVGARGTYGYTF
.	TRBV18	TRBJ1-6	.	TGTGCCAGCTCACCCGACGGGTCGAATTCACCCCTCCACTTT	CASSPDGSNSPLHF
.	TRBV5-1	TRBJ2-7	.	TGCGCCAGCAGCGAAGGGACCAACTACGAGCAGTACTTC	CASSEGTNYEQYF
.	TRBV10-3	TRBJ2-6	.	TGTGCCACCCCGGGGTCTGGGTCCTCTGGGGCCAACGTCCTGACTTTC	CATPGSGSSGANVLTF
.	TRBV9	TRBJ1-4	.	TGTGCCAGCAGCCCTCCGGCCGATAATGAAAAACTGTTTTTT	CASSPPADNEKLFF
TRBD1	TRBV4-1	TRBJ2-6	.	TGCGCCAGCAGCCAAGGAGGGACAGCTTGGGCCAACGTCCTGACTTTC	CASSQGGTAWANVLTF
.	TRBV10-3	TRBJ2-1	few	TGTGCCATCAGCCAAGACTGGGTGGGGAATGGTGAGCAGTTCTTC	CAISQDWVGNGEQFF
.	TRBV30	TRBJ2-1	few	TGTGCCTGGAGCCCGGGATTCGGAAGGTTCTTC	CAWSPGFGRFF
.	TRBV5-1	TRBJ2-5	once	TGCGCCAGCAGCTTGGACGGGATCCAAGAGACCCAGTACTTC	CASSLDGIQETQYF
TRBD2	TRBV7-2	TRBJ2-7	few	TGTGCCAGCAGCCCGGGACTAGCGGGGTACGAGCAGTACTTC	CASSPGLAGYEQYF
.	TRBV6-1	TRBJ2-6	.	TGTGCCAGCAGTGGGACGGCCCTCTCTGGGGCCAACGTCCTGACTTTC	CASSGTALSGANVLTF
TRBD1	TRBV6-6	TRBJ1-1	few	TGTGCCAGCAGTCCCCCCCGAGACAGGGAGAGAGCTTTCTTT	CASSPPRDRERAFF
TRBD1	TRBV7-9	TRBJ2-5	few	TGTGCCAGCAGCAAAGGACAGGGTGGGGATCTTTCCCAGTACTTC	CASSKGQGGDLSQYF
TRBD1	TRBV14	TRBJ1-2	few	TGTGCCAGCAGCCAAGCCGGGACAGACTACTATGGCTACACCTTC	CASSQAGTDYYGYTF
.	TRBV9	TRBJ2-3	few	TGTGCCAGCAGTAAGAGTGCGTGGGATACGCAGTATTTT	CASSKSAWDTQYF
TRBD1	TRBV5-4	TRBJ2-2	.	TGTGCCAGCAGTTCACAGGGGTCCACCGGGGAGCTGTTTTTT	CASSSQGSTGELFF
.	TRBV30	TRBJ1-5	.	TGTGCCTGGAGTCCCGGGGGGAATCAGCCCCAGCATTTT	CAWSPGGNQPQHF
.	TRBV19	TRBJ2-3	.	TGTGCCAGTAATCGGGACTTAGGAAGCGATACGCAGTATTTT	CASNRDLGSDTQYF
.	TRBV28	TRBJ1-4	once	TGTGCCAGCATCCCCTCGGGGGGCCCTAATGAAAAACTGTTTTTT	CASIPSGGPNEKLFF